The rows below give T cell receptor beta chains drawn from one sample of a study of blood T cell repertoires in COVID-19. Assay used: immunoSEQ multiplex PCR; TCRdb lists only in-frame clones, some missing. The data show some 320,000 clones, roughly 85% seen once. The source material was peripheral blood. These receptors were taken from a human donor in a cohort sampled during active COVID-19. Each CDR3 is given with its conserved first and last residue. Fields, in order: CDR3 length, clone size, V gene, J gene, D gene, CDR3 DNA, CDR3 protein. A D gene is named only where the DNA matches it firmly. Rows give clone size only sometimes, using once, few, many, or a class for an expanded clone.

14,NA,TRBV19,TRBJ1-6,TRBD1,TGTGCCAGTAGTGGCAGGGACAGCAATTCACCCCTCCACTTT,CASSGRDSNSPLHF
16,NA,TRBV19,TRBJ2-3,TRBD1,TGTGCCAGTAGTCCCCGGACAGGGAAGGGCACAGATACGCAGTATTTT,CASSPRTGKGTDTQYF
14,NA,TRBV10-2,TRBJ2-2,NA,TGCGCCAGCGGGTCCGGGACAAGCACCGGGGAGCTGTTTTTT,CASGSGTSTGELFF
15,NA,TRBV7-8,TRBJ1-2,NA,TGTGCCAGCAGCCGCACAGGAGGGTGGGGCTATGGCTACACCTTC,CASSRTGGWGYGYTF
17,NA,TRBV29-1,TRBJ2-2,TRBD1,TGCAGCGTTGAAGATCCCCTCGACAGGGTCGAAACCGGGGAGCTGTTTTTT,CSVEDPLDRVETGELFF
14,NA,TRBV7-3,TRBJ2-1,NA,TGTGCCAGCAGCTTAACGCGGAGGGGCGATGAGCAGTTCTTC,CASSLTRRGDEQFF
15,few,TRBV7-2,TRBJ2-7,NA,TGTGCCAGCAGCTTCAGGGGAGCTACGTCCTACGAGCAGTACTTC,CASSFRGATSYEQYF
13,NA,TRBV12-3/TRBV12-4,TRBJ2-3,TRBD1,TGTGCCAGCAGTAGACAGGGCCCAGATACGCAGTATTTT,CASSRQGPDTQYF
13,NA,TRBV9,TRBJ2-1,NA,TGTGCCAGCTCACGTGGCCCGGGGAATGAGCAGTTCTTC,CASSRGPGNEQFF
14,NA,TRBV15,TRBJ2-3,NA,TGTGCCACCAGCCCTGAAGCAGCAGGGAATACGCAGTATTTT,CATSPEAAGNTQYF
16,NA,TRBV4-1,TRBJ2-2,TRBD2,TGCGCCAGCAGCCGTAACCTCTGGGGGGGCACCGGGGAGCTGTTTTTT,CASSRNLWGGTGELFF
16,NA,TRBV19,TRBJ2-7,TRBD1,TGTGCCAGTAGTATCGGCGGGACAGGCGTGAGGTACGAGCAGTACTTC,CASSIGGTGVRYEQYF
17,NA,TRBV19,TRBJ1-5,TRBD1,TGTGCCAGTAGTATTGGTAACAGGGGCCCTAGCAATCAGCCCCAGCATTTT,CASSIGNRGPSNQPQHF
14,NA,TRBV5-4,TRBJ2-7,NA,TGTGCCAGCAGCTTGCTAGGCGAAGCCTACGAGCAGTACTTC,CASSLLGEAYEQYF
13,few,TRBV27,TRBJ1-1,NA,TGTGCCAGCAGAACAGTAAGAAATGCTGAAGCTTTCTTT,CASRTVRNAEAFF
13,NA,TRBV2,TRBJ1-1,NA,TGTGCCAGCAGTGGCGGACAGTCCACTGAAGCTTTCTTT,CASSGGQSTEAFF
17,NA,TRBV18,TRBJ1-3,NA,TGTGCCAGCTCACCAACAGGGCTTTTGAGCTCTGGAAACACCATATATTTT,CASSPTGLLSSGNTIYF
13,NA,TRBV7-9,TRBJ1-2,TRBD1,TGTGCCAGCAGCTTATTACAGGGGGATGGCTACACCTTC,CASSLLQGDGYTF
14,NA,TRBV19,TRBJ1-1,TRBD1,TGTGCCAGTAGTATAGACAGGGGGAAGGGTGAAGCTTTCTTT,CASSIDRGKGEAFF
12,few,TRBV30,TRBJ1-2,TRBD1,TGTGCCTGGAGGGACAGGCCCTATGGCTACACCTTC,CAWRDRPYGYTF
13,NA,TRBV10-3,TRBJ2-3,NA,TGTGCCATCAGTAGGACAGACACAGATACGCAGTATTTT,CAISRTDTDTQYF
15,NA,TRBV5-4,TRBJ2-1,NA,TGTGCCAGCAGCACTACCGGGATCTCCTACAATGAGCAGTTCTTC,CASSTTGISYNEQFF
15,NA,TRBV5-1,TRBJ1-1,TRBD1,TGCGCCAGCAGCTTGGGACAGGGGTTGAACACTGAAGCTTTCTTT,CASSLGQGLNTEAFF
15,NA,TRBV6-5,TRBJ2-7,NA,TGTGCCAGCAGTTACTCGGGAGGGGGAGCTTGGGAGCAGTACTTC,CASSYSGGGAWEQYF
15,NA,TRBV4-2,TRBJ2-7,TRBD1,TGTGCCAGCAGCCATGGGGACAGAGACTCCTACGAGCAGTACTTC,CASSHGDRDSYEQYF
16,NA,TRBV7-9,TRBJ2-3,TRBD2,TGTGCCAGCAGCTCCTCTAGCGGGGGGGCTCCAGATACGCAGTATTTT,CASSSSSGGAPDTQYF
19,once,TRBV5-1,TRBJ2-2,TRBD2,TGCGCCAGCAGCTTGCCAGACGGGCGGGGGAACTCGAACACCGGGGAGCTGTTTTTT,CASSLPDGRGNSNTGELFF
13,NA,TRBV5-1,TRBJ1-2,NA,TGCGCCAGCAGCTTTACAGGGAACTATGGCTACACCTTC,CASSFTGNYGYTF
14,NA,TRBV6-5,TRBJ2-1,TRBD2,TGTGCCAGCAGCCTGCGGGGGGGTTACAATGAGCAGTTCTTC,CASSLRGGYNEQFF
15,few,TRBV3-1/TRBV3-2,TRBJ2-7,TRBD1,TGTGCCAGCAGGAGGGGGGCAGGGGGCGCCTACGAGCAGTACTTC,CASRRGAGGAYEQYF
16,NA,TRBV7-9,TRBJ1-5,NA,TGTGCCAGCAGCTTAGGCGTCAGGGGTGACTTTCAGCCCCAGCATTTT,CASSLGVRGDFQPQHF
15,NA,TRBV7-2,TRBJ2-4,TRBD2,TGTGCCAGCAGCTTAGCGGCGGGGGGGCAAAACATTCAGTACTTC,CASSLAAGGQNIQYF
17,once,TRBV4-1,TRBJ1-2,TRBD1,TGCGCCAGCAGCCAAGCCCTCCGGGACAGGGCCCTCTATGGCTACACCTTC,CASSQALRDRALYGYTF
16,NA,TRBV24-1,TRBJ2-1,NA,TGTGCCACCAGTGATCCACGCGGTCGCACCTACAATGAGCAGTTCTTC,CATSDPRGRTYNEQFF
19,NA,TRBV3-1/TRBV3-2,TRBJ1-6,TRBD1,TGTGCCAGCAGCCAAGGAGGGACAGGGGGGAGGTCCTATAATTCACCCCTCCACTTT,CASSQGGTGGRSYNSPLHF
14,NA,TRBV10-3,TRBJ1-1,TRBD1,TGTGCCATCATGTCCGAGGGCAGGGGGACTGAAGCTTTCTTT,CAIMSEGRGTEAFF
16,NA,TRBV27,TRBJ1-1,TRBD1,TGTGCCAGCAGTTTCGAGGGCAGGGGGCCTAACACTGAAGCTTTCTTT,CASSFEGRGPNTEAFF
14,NA,TRBV6-5,TRBJ1-2,TRBD1,TGTGCCAGCAGGTACCGGGACAGAGGCTATGGCTACACCTTC,CASRYRDRGYGYTF
15,NA,TRBV2,TRBJ1-6,NA,TGTGCCAGCAGTGAATCGAGCTCCTATAATTCACCCCTCCACTTT,CASSESSSYNSPLHF